This passage covers 4 T cell receptor beta chains from one sample sequenced in a study of blood T cell repertoires in COVID-19. Profiled with immunoSEQ multiplex PCR; TCRdb holds only in-frame clones, not every one. The table records 200,000 to 250,000 clones, just over 85% of them present only once. Sequencing was done on a sample of peripheral blood. These receptors came from a man of 80 years or more with acute or convalescent COVID-19.

This rearrangement joins TRBV6-2 or TRBV6-3 to TRBJ2-1; 8 bases align to TRBD2. Germline CDR1 reads MNHEY; CDR2 reads SVGEGT. The CDR3 contains 15 residues. With 5 bases clipped from V and 10 bases from J, the junction kept 13 bases outside the gene matches. CDR3: CASSPRGTSLDEQFF. CDR3 sequence (DNA): TGTGCCAGCAGTCCCCGCGGGACTAGTTTGGACGAGCAGTTCTTC.

This clone is a singleton in its sample. Distinct nucleotide sequences in the sample also encode this CDR3. The rearrangement links TRBV6-5 to TRBJ2-5; tentative D call: TRBD2 (7 bases). With 5 bases removed from V and 5 bases from J, the gap between germline ends came to 15 bases. CDR3 length: 14 amino acids. Germline values: CDR1 MNHEY, CDR2 SVGAGI. In DNA form, the CDR3 reads TGTGCCAGCAGTCCCACGGGGGGCTGGGAGACCCAGTACTTC. Translation gives CASSPTGGWETQYF.

This chain links TRBV7-2 with TRBJ2-1, with 7 bases that match TRBD1. The CDR3 spans 16 residues. Germline CDR1 is SGHTA and CDR2 is FQGNSA. Unmatched junction bases numbered 9, after V lost 1 base and J lost 6 bases. The CDR3, as DNA: TGTGCCAGCAGCTTAGTGGGACAGTTTCTTAGCAATGAGCAGTTCTTC. This gives the protein CASSLVGQFLSNEQFF. Variable domain in full (rest from reference TRBV7-2 and TRBJ2-1): GAGVSQSPSNKVTEKGKDVELRCDPISGHTALYWYRQSLGQGLEFLIYFQGNSAPDKSGLPSDRFSAERTGGSVSTLTIQRTQQEDSAVYLCASSLVGQFLSNEQFFGPGTRLTVL.

The chain recombines TRBV7-2 with TRBJ1-4; 9 bases fit TRBD1. This CDR3 spans 14 amino acids. V dropped 7 bases and J dropped 7; count of bases not matched to a gene: 7. Germline CDR1 is SGHTA and CDR2 is FQGNSA. CDR3 in amino acids: CASTLDRGGEKLFF. CDR3 DNA: TGTGCCAGCACCTTGGACAGGGGTGGTGAAAAACTGTTTTTT.